This section outlines one T cell receptor (beta chain) sequence together with its context. This CDR3 is 12 amino acids long. Germline V lookup: CDR1 SGHTA, CDR2 FQGNSA. Trimming removed 2 bases at V and 2 bases at J, with 2 bases between. The data originate from a study of CD8 T cells in Susac syndrome. The RNA input was roughly 0.45 to 1 ug, and it was reverse transcribed with random hexamers. TCRdb processed the immunoSEQ multiplex PCR reads anew with MiXCR; each CDR3 protein has one entry. The data show over 100,000 distinct CDR3 sequences, around 90% seen once. The source material was CD4+ T cells from PBMCs. The clonotype originates from a human donor in good health. The chain joins TRBV7-2 to TRBJ2-3; D gene ambiguous. CDR3 in DNA: TGTGCCAGCAGCTTAATCACAGATACGCAGTATTTT. Translating it yields CASSLITDTQYF.